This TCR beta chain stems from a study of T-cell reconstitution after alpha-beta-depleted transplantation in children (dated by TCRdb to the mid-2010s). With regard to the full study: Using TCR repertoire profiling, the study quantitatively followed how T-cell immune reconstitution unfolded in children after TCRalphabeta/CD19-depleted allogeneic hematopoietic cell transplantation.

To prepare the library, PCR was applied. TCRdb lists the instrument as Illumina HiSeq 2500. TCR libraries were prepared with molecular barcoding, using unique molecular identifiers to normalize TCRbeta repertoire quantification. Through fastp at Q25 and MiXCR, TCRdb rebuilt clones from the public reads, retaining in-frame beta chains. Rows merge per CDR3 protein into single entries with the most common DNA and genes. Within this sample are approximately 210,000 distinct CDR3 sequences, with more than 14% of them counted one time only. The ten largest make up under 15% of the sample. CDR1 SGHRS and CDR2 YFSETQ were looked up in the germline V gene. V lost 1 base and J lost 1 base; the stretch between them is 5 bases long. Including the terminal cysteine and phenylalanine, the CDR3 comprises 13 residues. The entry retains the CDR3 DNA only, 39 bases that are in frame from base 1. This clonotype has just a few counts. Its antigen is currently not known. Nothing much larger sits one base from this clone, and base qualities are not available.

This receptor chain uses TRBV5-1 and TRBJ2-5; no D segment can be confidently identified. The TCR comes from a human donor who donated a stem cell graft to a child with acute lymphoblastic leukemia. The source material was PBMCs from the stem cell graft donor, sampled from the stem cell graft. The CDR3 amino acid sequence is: CASSLRVQETQYF. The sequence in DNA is TGCGCCAGCAGCTTGAGGGTCCAAGAGACCCAGTACTTC.